The 17 T cell receptor beta chains listed next were all sequenced from one sample in a study of regulatory T cells in long-lasting Graves disease. Time point meaning: persistent/refractory GD, antithyroid drugs over 5 years with positive TRAb. Construction of the TCR library relied on RNA isolated from PBMCs. According to the study, TCR beta libraries were built with iRepertoire HTBI primers and CDR3-region Arm-PCR. MiXCR, run by TCRdb on the multiplex PCR reads, gives a single entry per CDR3 protein. The data hold a few hundred thousand distinct CDR3 sequences, with about 20% observed a single time. Sequencing used peripheral blood mononuclear cells (PBMCs), obtained when the disease was refractory, from a patient treated with antithyroid drugs. These receptors were obtained from a female donor with Graves disease.

This clonotype appeared many times. V usage is TRBV11-1 and J usage is TRBJ1-2; D possibly corresponds to TRBD1 (5 bases). Germline V lookup: CDR1 SGHAT, CDR2 FQDESV (reference sequence). The V gene lost 1 base and the J gene lost 8 bases, with 14 bases spanning the gap. CDR3 length: 14 residues. For the CDR3, the DNA is TGTGCCAGCAGCTTAGACCCAGGGATGCGGGGCTACACCTTC. Translating it yields CASSLDPGMRGYTF. Supplemented by reference TRBV11-1 and TRBJ1-2, the full variable domain reads EAEVAQSPRYKITEKSQAVAFWCDPISGHATLYWYRQILGQGPELLVQFQDESVVDDSQLPKDRFSAERLKGVDSTLKIQPAELGDSAMYLCASSLDPGMRGYTFGSGTRLTVV.

This clonotype occurred many times. The gene calls are TRBV28 and TRBJ1-2; 8 nucleotides align to TRBD1. The V segment lost 5 bases and the J segment 0 bases; nucleotides outside the gene matches: 5. Germline CDR1 MDHEN, CDR2 SYDVKM. CDR3 size: 15 residues. The CDR3 DNA follows: TGTGCCAGCAGTCCGGGACAGGCCACTAACTATGGCTACACCTTC. Its protein product is CASSPGQATNYGYTF.

A few counts support this clonotype. The chain links TRBV29-1 to TRBJ2-7; 11 bases are a match to TRBD1. Germline lookup yields CDR1 SQVTM and CDR2 ANQGSEA. The junction had 9 bases not matched to a gene; V was cut back by 7 bases and J by 4 bases. There are 14 residues in the CDR3. The CDR3 loop is CSATGDRGYYEQYF. The CDR3 bases are TGCAGCGCGACGGGGGACAGGGGGTATTACGAGCAGTACTTC.

This clonotype was recorded at least ten times. The rearrangement joins TRBV2 to TRBJ1-2; D is perhaps TRBD1 (6 bases). The CDR3 covers 12 residues. Germline CDR1 is SNHLY and CDR2 is FYNNEI. Trimming cost V 7 bases and J 5 bases, with 11 bases left between them. The CDR3 coding sequence is TGTGCCAGCAAATTCGGGACATATGGCTACACCTTC. Its protein is CASKFGTYGYTF.

The rearrangement links TRBV4-3 to TRBJ2-7; possibly TRBD2 for D (5 bases). The CDR3 is made up of 13 amino acids. V shed 3 bases and J shed 4 bases, with 10 bases lying between them. Germline V gene lookup returns CDR1 LGHNA and CDR2 YSLEER. In DNA form, the CDR3 reads TGCGCCAGCAGCCAGAATACGGGGTACGAGCAGTACTTC. Translated: CASSQNTGYEQYF.

This clonotype was picked up a small number of times. The chain employs TRBV6-1 and TRBJ1-5; 7 bases align to TRBD1. V lost 5 bases, J lost 0 bases, and 10 bases stayed unmatched. Germline assignment: CDR1 MNHNS and CDR2 SASEGT. This CDR3 has 17 amino acids. Here the CDR3 DNA reads TGTGCCAGCAGTCGAGGTGTGGCAGGGGGTAGCAATCAGCCCCAGCATTTT. Translation: CASSRGVAGGSNQPQHF.

This clonotype appeared many times. This chain links TRBV2 with TRBJ1-4; 8 bases align to TRBD1. Germline V gene data show CDR1 as SNHLY and CDR2 as FYNNEI. V shed 1 base and J 8 bases; nucleotides not matched to a gene: 6. The CDR3 has 15 residues. This CDR3 reads CASSEGTGLKEKLFF. The CDR3, as DNA: TGTGCCAGCAGTGAAGGGACAGGGCTGAAGGAAAAACTGTTTTTT.

V is TRBV6-2 or TRBV6-3 and J is TRBJ2-5; D ambiguous. The V end lost 2 bases, the J end lost 1 base, and 8 bases lay between the germline ends. Germline values: CDR1 MNHEY, CDR2 SVGEGT. The CDR3 has 14 residues. CDR3 sequence: CASSYGRPQETQYF. CDR3 DNA sequence: TGTGCCAGCAGTTACGGCAGGCCCCAAGAGACCCAGTACTTC.

This clonotype was detected only a few times. The rearrangement links TRBV5-1 to TRBJ2-6; 7 nucleotides match TRBD2. J gave up 0 bases and V 6 bases, and 6 bases lay outside the gene matches. The CDR3 loop spans 16 amino acids. The germline CDR1 and CDR2 sequences are SGHRS and YFSETQ. CDR3 amino acids: CASTPGGLSGANVLTF. CDR3 coding DNA: TGCGCCAGCACCCCGGGAGGTCTCTCTGGGGCCAACGTCCTGACTTTC.

The V gene is TRBV28, the J gene TRBJ1-2; TRBD1 matches at 9 bases. CDR3 length: 14 amino acids. The germline V gene encodes CDR1 MDHEN and CDR2 SYDVKM. The V segment lost 3 bases and the J segment 8 bases; nucleotides outside the gene matches: 7. This CDR3 is CASSLGTGRNGYTF. CDR3 in DNA: TGTGCCAGCAGTTTGGGGACAGGGAGGAACGGCTACACCTTC.

This clonotype turned up a few times. V usage is TRBV27 and J usage is TRBJ2-7; possibly TRBD2 for D (7 bases). V dropped 6 bases and J dropped 2 bases, with 14 bases sitting between them. CDR3 size: 14 residues. Germline-derived CDR1 and CDR2 are MNHEY and SMNVEV (reference sequence). The CDR3 reads CASSRLGGPYEQYF. In DNA, the CDR3 is TGTGCCAGCAGCAGACTCGGGGGGCCCTACGAGCAGTACTTC.

The V call is TRBV29-1, the J call TRBJ1-3; no reliable D call. This CDR3 region has 13 residues. V gave up 5 bases and J gave up 6 bases, with 14 bases separating them. CDR1 SQVTM and CDR2 ANQGSEA come from the germline V gene. As DNA, the CDR3 is TGCAGCGTTTCAACCCTTCTGACAAACACCATATATTTT. Protein: CSVSTLLTNTIYF.

The genes are TRBV6-2 or TRBV6-3 and TRBJ2-7; 9 nucleotides agree with TRBD1. This CDR3 is built from 16 residues. V was pared by 6 bases and J by 1 base, with 10 bases of the junction left unmatched. Germline assignment: CDR1 MNHEY and CDR2 SVGEGT. CDR3 region: CASRRGGTGSSYEQYF. The CDR3 DNA reads TGTGCCAGCAGGCGAGGGGGGACAGGGAGTTCCTACGAGCAGTACTTC.

This clonotype showed up just a few times. The chain couples TRBV6-1 to TRBJ1-3; 8 bases are shared with TRBD1. The length of the CDR3 is 14 residues. V lost 7 bases and J lost 0; bases outside the gene matches: 2. Germline V CDR1 and CDR2: MNHNS, SASEGT. CDR3 residues: CASTTGGSGNTIYF. The CDR3 region has the DNA TGTGCCAGCACTACAGGGGGCTCTGGAAACACCATATATTTT.

This chain connects TRBV11-1 to TRBJ1-3; weak D call: TRBD1 (5 bases). The CDR3 is 17 amino acids. V lost 1 base to trimming and J lost 0 bases, with 13 bases between them. CDR1 is SGHAT and CDR2 is FQDESV in the germline V gene (reference sequence). The CDR3 DNA reads as TGTGCCAGCAGCTTAGATGGACATCCTTTCTCTGGAAACACCATATATTTT. Residues: CASSLDGHPFSGNTIYF.

This clonotype was recorded once. A much larger clone is a single base away; this may be a read error. The genes are TRBV28 and TRBJ2-2; 8 nucleotides align to TRBD2. The germline CDR1 and CDR2 sequences are MDHEN and SYDVKM. The CDR3 spans 16 residues. CDR3 region: CASTPRGARGAGELSF. CDR3 DNA: TGTGCCAGCACCCCACGTGGGGCGCGGGGGGCCGGGGAGCTGTCTTTT.

This clonotype was picked up many times. J is TRBJ1-6 and V is TRBV28; D ambiguous. This CDR3 region has 14 residues. The germline CDR1 and CDR2 sequences are MDHEN and SYDVKM. The germline V and J ends were trimmed by 6 bases and 5 bases, with 11 bases remaining between them. The CDR3 DNA sequence: TGTGCCAGCAGGGAATACAGAGATAATTCACCCCTCCACTTT. Its translation is CASREYRDNSPLHF.